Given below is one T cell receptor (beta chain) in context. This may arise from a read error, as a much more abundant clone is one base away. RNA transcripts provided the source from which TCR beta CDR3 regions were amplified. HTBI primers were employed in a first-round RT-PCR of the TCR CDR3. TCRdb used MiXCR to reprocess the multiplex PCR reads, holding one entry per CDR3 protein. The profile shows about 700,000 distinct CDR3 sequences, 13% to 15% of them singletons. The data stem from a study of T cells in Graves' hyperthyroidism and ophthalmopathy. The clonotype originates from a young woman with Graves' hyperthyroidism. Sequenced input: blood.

CDR3 in DNA: TGTGCCAGCAGCCCCACCGGGACTAGTAGAGATACGCAGTATTTT. Protein sequence: CASSPTGTSRDTQYF. The chain employs TRBV7-9 and TRBJ2-3, with 8 bases that match TRBD2. Looked up from germline, CDR1 is SEHNR and CDR2 is FQNEAQ (reference sequence). V gave up 5 bases and J gave up 5 bases; unmatched junction bases: 9. The CDR3 has 15 amino acids.